The 21 T cell receptor beta chains presented below share a single source sample, sequenced in a study of CD8 T cells in ankylosing spondylitis. Study-level points and caveats: What seemed typical of ankylosing spondylitis blood was a TCR beta motif built from about 8 highly homologous variants.

TCRdb called the 5' RACE reads again in MiXCR, with one record for every CDR3 protein. The sample yields about 540,000 distinct CDR3 sequences, approximately 11% seen once. Their cognate antigens are unknown. Material: blood, either unsorted or a sorted T cell fraction (not recorded which). The source is a male donor with ankylosing spondylitis.

This chain connects TRBV20-1 to TRBJ2-1; 8 bases align to TRBD2. V lost 4 bases and J lost 0; bases outside the gene matches: 8. The CDR3 has 16 amino acids. CDR1 is DFQATT and CDR2 is SNEGSKA in the germline V gene (reference sequence). The CDR3 nucleotides read TGCAGTGCTATCCACCGGGGGGGGAGCTCCTACAATGAGCAGTTCTTC. It yields the protein CSAIHRGGSSYNEQFF.

This clonotype was picked up many times. V usage is TRBV12-3 or TRBV12-4 and J usage is TRBJ2-1; 13 bases fit TRBD2. CDR3 length equals 16 residues. V was clipped by 5 bases and J by 3 bases; unmatched bases: 4. Here the CDR3 reads CASSAGTSGIYNEQFF. The CDR3 DNA reads TGTGCCAGCAGTGCCGGGACTAGCGGGATCTACAATGAGCAGTTCTTC.

With respect to this clonotype: A much bigger clone sits one base away, suggesting this may be a read error. The chain recombines TRBV6-5 with TRBJ1-4; D remains unclear. The CDR3 runs 15 residues. Germline values: CDR1 MNHEY, CDR2 SVGAGI. This chain's CDR3 is CASRYSVSTNEKLFF. In DNA, the CDR3 is TGTGCCAGCAGATACTCGGTCTCAACTAATGAAAAACTGTTTTTT.

The chain couples TRBV20-1 to TRBJ1-1; D is possibly TRBD1 (6 bases). From germline, CDR1 is DFQATT and CDR2 SNEGSKA (reference sequence). The CDR3 length is 14 residues. Trimming pared 1 base from V and 8 bases from J, leaving 17 bases between. CDR3 sequence (DNA): TGCAGTGCTAGAGTCCCAGGGGCCTACCGGGAAGCTTTCTTT. This codes for CSARVPGAYREAFF.

The chain links TRBV6-1 to TRBJ1-5; no definite D call. Germline assignment: CDR1 MNHNS and CDR2 SASEGT. CDR3 length equals 15 residues. V was shortened by 6 bases and J by 3 bases, with 15 bases between the two germline ends. For the CDR3, the DNA is TGTGCCAGCAGCCCTCCGGCGGAGCTCAATCAGCCCCAGCATTTT. It specifies CASSPPAELNQPQHF.

This clonotype was picked up many times. The chain has TRBV29-1 and TRBJ2-7; 12 bases fit TRBD2. Germline trimming cut 2 bases from V and 0 bases from J; bases unmatched to any gene: 5. CDR1 is SQVTM and CDR2 is ANQGSEA in the germline V gene. This CDR3 has 16 amino acids. This chain's CDR3 is CSVERTSGASSYEQYF. The DNA for the CDR3 is TGCAGCGTTGAAAGGACTAGCGGGGCGAGCTCCTACGAGCAGTACTTC.

The V gene is TRBV5-1, the J gene TRBJ2-5; TRBD1 or TRBD2 may be the D gene (5 bases each). This CDR3 region has 14 residues. CDR1 is SGHRS and CDR2 is YFSETQ in the germline V gene. V was shortened by 4 bases and J by 5 bases, with 15 bases between the two germline ends. The CDR3 is CASSPVLGVETQYF. The CDR3 region has the DNA TGCGCCAGCAGCCCCGTACTAGGGGTGGAGACCCAGTACTTC.

This clonotype was recorded a few times. V is TRBV20-1 and J is TRBJ2-3; possible D gene TRBD2, 6 bases. Germline CDR1 reads DFQATT; CDR2 reads SNEGSKA (reference sequence). The germline V and J ends were trimmed by 3 bases and 5 bases, with 15 bases remaining between them. This CDR3 has 14 amino acids. In nucleotides, the CDR3 is TGCAGTGCTAGCGGGGCTAGCGATAGAGATACGCAGTATTTT. Translation gives CSASGASDRDTQYF.

This chain links TRBV24-1 with TRBJ1-2, with 7 bases identical to TRBD1. The CDR3 spans 17 residues. J gave up 6 bases and V 5 bases, and 17 bases lay outside the gene matches. The V gene's germline CDR1 is KGHDR and CDR2 SFDVKD. The CDR3, as DNA: TGTGCCACCAGTGGCGTTGCCCCGGCGACAGGGCTCCATGGCTACACCTTC. Amino acid sequence: CATSGVAPATGLHGYTF.

This clonotype has just a few counts. This rearrangement joins TRBV19 to TRBJ1-1; D is unclear. In germline, CDR1 is LNHDA, CDR2 SQIVND (reference sequence). The V end lost 5 bases, the J end lost 0 bases, and 7 bases lay between the germline ends. The CDR3 length is 13 residues. CDR3 loop: CASSPDLNTEAFF. The DNA of the CDR3 is TGTGCCAGTAGTCCGGACTTGAACACTGAAGCTTTCTTT. The whole variable domain, remainder taken from reference TRBV19 and TRBJ1-1, is DGGITQSPKYLFRKEGQNVTLSCEQNLNHDAMYWYRQDPGQGLRLIYYSQIVNDFQKGDIAEGYSVSREKKESFPLTVTSAQKNPTAFYLCASSPDLNTEAFFGQGTRLTVV.

This clonotype was observed a handful of times. The chain recombines TRBV29-1 with TRBJ1-3, with D possibly being TRBD1 (6 bases). The ends were cut back, 6 bases at V and 0 bases at J, with 12 bases in the middle. Looked up from germline, CDR1 is SQVTM and CDR2 is ANQGSEA. CDR3 length equals 14 residues. The CDR3 DNA reads as TGCAGCGTCTCCCTACAGGGCTCTGGAAACACCATATATTTT. Translated: CSVSLQGSGNTIYF.

This clonotype turned up a few times. The chain links TRBV6-6 to TRBJ1-2; no clear D. CDR1 and CDR2 from the germline V gene are MNHNY and SVGAGI (reference sequence). Trimming took off 6 bases at V and 13 bases at J, with 18 bases between the two ends. The CDR3 runs 12 residues. The CDR3 DNA sequence: TGTGCCAGCAGCCAAGGCGGGTTACTTCTCACCTTC. It specifies CASSQGGLLLTF.

The rearrangement joins TRBV27 to TRBJ1-5; no definite D call. Trimming took off 3 bases at V and 4 bases at J, with 10 bases between the two ends. This CDR3 is built from 14 residues. Germline V gene data show CDR1 as MNHEY and CDR2 as SMNVEV (reference sequence). CDR3 DNA sequence: TGTGCCAGCAGTTTCTTCGGGGTAAATCAGCCCCAGCATTTT. Translating gives CASSFFGVNQPQHF.

The rearrangement links TRBV7-9 to TRBJ1-1; D is uncertain. Trimming took 5 bases from V and 5 from J, leaving 12 bases between them. The V gene's germline CDR1 is SEHNR and CDR2 FQNEAQ (reference sequence). CDR3 length: 13 amino acids. This CDR3 reads CASSISGGTEAFF. In nucleotides, the CDR3 is TGTGCCAGCAGCATATCCGGAGGGACTGAAGCTTTCTTT.

V is TRBV21-1 and J is TRBJ2-7; the tabulated D call, TRBD2, remains unverified against the DNA. TRBV21-1 is noted as a pseudogene. This CDR3 region has 16 residues. The DNA for the CDR3 is TGTGCCAGCACCGAAACCCTACCGGGACTTGGGTACGAGCAGTACTTC. Its protein product is CASTETLPGLGYEQYF.

This clonotype came up a few times. The chain links TRBV5-1 to TRBJ1-4; no clear D gene. The CDR3 is 14 residues long. V lost 1 base, J lost 8 bases, and 12 bases lay in between. Germline CDR1 is SGHRS and CDR2 is YFSETQ. CDR3 amino acids: CASSLTAGSEKLFF. CDR3 in DNA: TGCGCCAGCAGCTTGACGGCCGGGTCAGAAAAACTGTTTTTT. The full variable domain, completed using reference TRBV5-1 and TRBJ1-4, is KAGVTQTPRYLIKTRGQQVTLSCSPISGHRSVSWYQQTPGQGLQFLFEYFSETQRNKGNFPGRFSGRQFSNSRSEMNVSTLELGDSALYLCASSLTAGSEKLFFGSGTQLSVL.

This clonotype came up a few times. This chain joins TRBV2 and TRBJ1-1; D is possibly TRBD1 (6 bases). CDR1 and CDR2 (germline): SNHLY, FYNNEI. Trimming took off 6 bases at V and 7 bases at J, with 18 bases between the two ends. This CDR3 region has 14 residues. The CDR3, as DNA: TGTGCCAGCAGGGAAATGTTGACAGGAATTGAAGCTTTCTTT. As protein: CASREMLTGIEAFF. The whole variable domain, remainder taken from reference TRBV2 and TRBJ1-1, is EPEVTQTPSHQVTQMGQEVILRCVPISNHLYFYWYRQILGQKVEFLVSFYNNEISEKSEIFDDQFSVERPDGSNFTLKIRSTKLEDSAMYFCASREMLTGIEAFFGQGTRLTVV.

This clonotype was seen a handful of times. The CDR3, as DNA: TGCAGTGCTAGAGACACAGGGGTAAAAACTGAAGCTTTCTTT. Protein product: CSARDTGVKTEAFF. V gene TRBV20-1 combines with J gene TRBJ1-1; TRBD1 aligns across 7 bases. CDR1 is DFQATT and CDR2 is SNEGSKA in the germline V gene (reference sequence). The CDR3 extends over 14 amino acids. The trim removed 0 bases at V and 5 bases at J, leaving 6 bases unmatched.

V gene TRBV6-2 or TRBV6-3 combines with J gene TRBJ2-5; 8 nucleotides align to TRBD2. The CDR3 loop spans 16 amino acids. V trimming: 2 bases; J trimming: 1 base; junction bases outside the gene matches: 6. Germline-derived CDR1 and CDR2 are MNHEY and SVGEGT. The chain's CDR3 is CASSYPSGRGQETQYF. As DNA, the CDR3 is TGTGCCAGCAGTTACCCGAGCGGGAGAGGCCAAGAGACCCAGTACTTC.

This rearrangement joins TRBV7-6 to TRBJ1-1; D gene ambiguous. The CDR3 loop spans 14 amino acids. The V and J ends lost 5 bases and 1 base respectively, with 11 bases between them. Germline values: CDR1 SGHVS, CDR2 FNYEAQ. CDR3 loop: CASSHPAENTEAFF. CDR3 coding DNA: TGTGCCAGCAGCCACCCTGCAGAGAACACTGAAGCTTTCTTT.

The gene calls are TRBV9 and TRBJ1-1, with a possible D match to TRBD1 (5 bases). The CDR3 length is 13 residues. Trimming cost V 0 bases and J 4 bases, with 7 bases left between them. The V gene's germline CDR1 is SGDLS and CDR2 YYNGEE. The CDR3 loop reads CASSVGGTTEAFF. DNA for the CDR3: TGTGCCAGCAGCGTAGGAGGGACCACTGAAGCTTTCTTT.